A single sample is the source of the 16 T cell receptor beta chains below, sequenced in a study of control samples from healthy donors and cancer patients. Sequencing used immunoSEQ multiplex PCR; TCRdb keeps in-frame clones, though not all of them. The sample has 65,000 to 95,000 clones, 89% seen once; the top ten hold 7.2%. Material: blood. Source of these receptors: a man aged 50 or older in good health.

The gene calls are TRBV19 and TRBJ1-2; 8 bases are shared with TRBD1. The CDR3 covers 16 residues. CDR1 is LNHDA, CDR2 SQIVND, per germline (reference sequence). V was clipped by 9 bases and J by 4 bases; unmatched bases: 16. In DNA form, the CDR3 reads TGTGCCAGCTCGACAGGGGATTATAAGGGTAGCTATGGCTACACCTTC. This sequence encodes CASSTGDYKGSYGYTF. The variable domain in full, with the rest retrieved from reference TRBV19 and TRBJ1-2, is DGGITQSPKYLFRKEGQNVTLSCEQNLNHDAMYWYRQDPGQGLRLIYYSQIVNDFQKGDIAEGYSVSREKKESFPLTVTSAQKNPTAFYLCASSTGDYKGSYGYTFGSGTRLTVV.

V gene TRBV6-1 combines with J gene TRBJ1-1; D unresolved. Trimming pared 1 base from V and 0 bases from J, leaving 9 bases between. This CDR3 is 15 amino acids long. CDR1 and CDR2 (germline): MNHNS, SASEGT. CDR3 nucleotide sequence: TGTGCCAGCAGTGAAGGGCTGATCATGAACACTGAAGCTTTCTTT. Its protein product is CASSEGLIMNTEAFF.

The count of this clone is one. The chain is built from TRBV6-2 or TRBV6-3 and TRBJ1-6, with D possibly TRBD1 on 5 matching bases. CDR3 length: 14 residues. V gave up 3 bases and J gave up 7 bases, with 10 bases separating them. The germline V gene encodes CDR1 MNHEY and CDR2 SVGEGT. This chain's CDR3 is CASSYQGLNSPLHF. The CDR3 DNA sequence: TGTGCCAGCAGTTATCAGGGCCTGAATTCACCCCTCCACTTT.

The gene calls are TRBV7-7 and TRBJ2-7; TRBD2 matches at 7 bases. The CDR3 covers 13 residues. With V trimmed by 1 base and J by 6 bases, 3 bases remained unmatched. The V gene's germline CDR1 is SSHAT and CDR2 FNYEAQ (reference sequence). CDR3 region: CASSLEAGLEQYF. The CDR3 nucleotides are TGTGCCAGCAGCTTAGAAGCGGGGCTCGAGCAGTACTTC.

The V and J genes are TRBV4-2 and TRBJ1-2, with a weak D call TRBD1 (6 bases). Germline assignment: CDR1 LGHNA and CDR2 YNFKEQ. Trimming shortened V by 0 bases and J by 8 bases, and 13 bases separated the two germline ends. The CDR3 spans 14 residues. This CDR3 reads CASSQEDSLKGYTF. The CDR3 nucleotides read TGTGCCAGCAGCCAAGAGGACAGTTTAAAGGGCTACACCTTC.

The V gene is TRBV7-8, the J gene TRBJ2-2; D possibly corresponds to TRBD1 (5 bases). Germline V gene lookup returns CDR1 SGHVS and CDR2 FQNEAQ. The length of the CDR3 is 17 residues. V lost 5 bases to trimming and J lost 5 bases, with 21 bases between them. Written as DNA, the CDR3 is TGTGCCAGCAGCCCCAACTCAGGGCCCCTGGGGACCGGGGAGCTGTTTTTT. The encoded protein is CASSPNSGPLGTGELFF. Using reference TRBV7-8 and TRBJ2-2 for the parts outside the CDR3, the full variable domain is GAGVSQSPRYKVAKRGQDVALRCDPISGHVSLFWYQQALGQGPEFLTYFQNEAQLDKSGLPSDRFFAERPEGSVSTLKIQRTQQEDSAVYLCASSPNSGPLGTGELFFGEGSRLTVL.

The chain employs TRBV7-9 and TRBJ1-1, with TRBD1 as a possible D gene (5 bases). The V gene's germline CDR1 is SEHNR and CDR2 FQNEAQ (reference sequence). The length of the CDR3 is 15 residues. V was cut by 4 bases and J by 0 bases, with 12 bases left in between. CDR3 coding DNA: TGTGCCAGCAGCTCCAGGGAGCTCATGAACACTGAAGCTTTCTTT. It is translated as CASSSRELMNTEAFF.

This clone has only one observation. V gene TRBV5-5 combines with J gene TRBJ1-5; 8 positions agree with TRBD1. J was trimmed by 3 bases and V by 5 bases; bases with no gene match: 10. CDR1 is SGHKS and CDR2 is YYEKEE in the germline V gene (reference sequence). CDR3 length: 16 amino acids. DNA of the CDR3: TGTGCCAGCAGTCTCTCAGGGGGCTGGAACAATCAGCCCCAGCATTTT. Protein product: CASSLSGGWNNQPQHF.

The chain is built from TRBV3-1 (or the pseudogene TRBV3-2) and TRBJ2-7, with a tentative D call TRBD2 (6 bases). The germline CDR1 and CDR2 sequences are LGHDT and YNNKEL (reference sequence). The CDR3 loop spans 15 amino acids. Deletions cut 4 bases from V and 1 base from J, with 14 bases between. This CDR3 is CASSPEVRGSYEQYF. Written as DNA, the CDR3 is TGTGCCAGCAGCCCTGAGGTGCGGGGATCCTACGAGCAGTACTTC.

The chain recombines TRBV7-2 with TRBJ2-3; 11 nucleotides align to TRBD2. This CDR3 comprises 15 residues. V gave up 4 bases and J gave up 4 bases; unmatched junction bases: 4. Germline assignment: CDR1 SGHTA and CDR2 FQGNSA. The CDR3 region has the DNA TGTGCCAGCAGCTGGAGACTAGCGGGGCCAGATACGCAGTATTTT. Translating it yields CASSWRLAGPDTQYF.

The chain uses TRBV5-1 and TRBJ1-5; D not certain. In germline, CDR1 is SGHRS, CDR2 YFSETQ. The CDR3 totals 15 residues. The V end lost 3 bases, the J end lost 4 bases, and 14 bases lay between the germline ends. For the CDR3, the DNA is TGCGCCAGCAGCTCCCTCTTCGCCCATAATCAGCCCCAGCATTTT. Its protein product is CASSSLFAHNQPQHF.

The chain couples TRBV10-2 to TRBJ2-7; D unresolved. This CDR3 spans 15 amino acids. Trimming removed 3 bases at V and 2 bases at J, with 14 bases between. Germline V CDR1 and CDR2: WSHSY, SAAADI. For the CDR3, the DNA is TGCGCCAGCAGTGAAGGCTCCCCCTGGACCTACGAGCAGTACTTC. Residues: CASSEGSPWTYEQYF.

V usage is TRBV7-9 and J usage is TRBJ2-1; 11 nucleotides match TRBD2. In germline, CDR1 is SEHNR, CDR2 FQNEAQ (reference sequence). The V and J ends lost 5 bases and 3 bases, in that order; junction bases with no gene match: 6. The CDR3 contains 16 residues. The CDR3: CASSIWGTSGYNEQFF. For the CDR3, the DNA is TGTGCCAGCAGCATCTGGGGGACTAGCGGCTACAATGAGCAGTTCTTC. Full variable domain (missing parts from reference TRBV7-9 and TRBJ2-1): DTGVSQNPRHKITKRGQNVTFRCDPISEHNRLYWYRQTLGQGPEFLTYFQNEAQLEKSRLLSDRFSAERPKGSFSTLEIQRTEQGDSAMYLCASSIWGTSGYNEQFFGPGTRLTVL.

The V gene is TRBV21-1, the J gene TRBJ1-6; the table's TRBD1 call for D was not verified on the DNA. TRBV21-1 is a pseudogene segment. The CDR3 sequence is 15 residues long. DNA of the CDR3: TGTGCCAGCAGCAAAGAAGGGGTAGGGAATTCACCCCTCCACTTT. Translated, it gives CASSKEGVGNSPLHF.

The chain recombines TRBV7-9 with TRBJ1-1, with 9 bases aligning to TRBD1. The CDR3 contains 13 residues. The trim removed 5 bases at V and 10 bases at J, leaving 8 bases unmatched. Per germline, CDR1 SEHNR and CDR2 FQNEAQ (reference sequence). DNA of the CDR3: TGTGCCAGCAGCAATGGACAGGGGCTAGGAGCTTTCTTT. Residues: CASSNGQGLGAFF.

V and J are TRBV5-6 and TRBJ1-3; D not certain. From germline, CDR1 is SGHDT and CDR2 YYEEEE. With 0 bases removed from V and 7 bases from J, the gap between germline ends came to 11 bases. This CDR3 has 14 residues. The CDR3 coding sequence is TGTGCCAGCAGCTTGGGGGATCCCAGGAACACCATATATTTT. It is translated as CASSLGDPRNTIYF.